The text below deals with one T cell receptor (beta chain). This record comes from a study of control samples from healthy donors and cancer patients. Repertoires were generated with immunoSEQ multiplex PCR, while TCRdb's copy carries only in-frame clones and drops some. The sample has about 65,000 clones, 90% seen once. Germline CDR1 reads KGHSH; CDR2 reads LQKENI. Losses at the gene ends were 6 bases for V and 1 base for J; bases not matched to a gene: 10. The CDR3 spans 17 residues. Material: PBMCs. V usage is TRBV18 and J usage is TRBJ2-2; 8 nucleotides agree with TRBD1. The TCR sequence derives from a woman between 50 and 59 years old with colorectal cancer. CDR3 in amino acids: CASSLPPGGLNTGELFF. Written as DNA, the CDR3 is TGTGCCAGCTCGCTCCCCCCAGGGGGCTTGAACACCGGGGAGCTGTTTTTT.